The sample holds many counts of the clone carrying this T cell receptor beta chain. The antigen remains unidentified. This sample was taken from a study of T cells after yellow fever vaccination. V dropped 3 bases and J dropped 1 base, with 6 bases sitting between them. The CDR3 contains 13 residues. Germline-derived CDR1 and CDR2 are KGHSH and LQKENI. TCRdb reprocessed the 5' RACE reads via MiXCR and lists one record per CDR3 protein. This sample yields 230,000 or so distinct CDR3 sequences, of which more than 3.5% are seen a single time; under 20% belongs to the top ten. Whole-study findings and limits: The study re-detected most primary-vaccination clones after the booster (roughly 96% CD4, roughly 85% CD8).

This receptor was obtained from a man between 18 and 35 years old who received the YFV17D yellow fever vaccine. The sequenced sample was PBMCs, obtained 15 days after the yellow fever booster vaccination. This chain links TRBV18 with TRBJ2-5, with D hard to call. The CDR3 bases are TGTGCCAGCTCACCGGACCTCCAAGAGACCCAGTACTTC. Protein sequence: CASSPDLQETQYF.